Following are 30 T cell receptor beta chains from one sample sequenced in a study of blood T cell repertoires in COVID-19. Libraries were prepared by immunoSEQ multiplex PCR; TCRdb keeps only in-frame clonotypes and omits some of them. The table shows around 84,000 clones, with around 90% occurring only once. The sequencing input was peripheral blood. Receptor source: a man aged 45-65 years with active COVID-19.

The chain has TRBV10-3 and TRBJ2-7; 8 nucleotides align to TRBD2. Germline V gene data show CDR1 as ENHRY and CDR2 as SYGVKD. With V trimmed by 5 bases and J by 7 bases, 16 bases remained unmatched. CDR3 size: 16 residues. The CDR3 protein is CAISKVKAGDPLEQYF. CDR3 in DNA: TGTGCCATCAGTAAAGTGAAAGCGGGGGATCCTTTGGAGCAGTACTTC.

The rearrangement uses TRBV18 and TRBJ2-4, with TRBD1 matching 7 bases. In germline, CDR1 is KGHSH, CDR2 LQKENI. CDR3 length: 13 residues. V lost 3 bases to trimming and J lost 6 bases; unmatched junction nucleotides: 2. DNA of the CDR3: TGTGCCAGCTCACCGGCAGGGGGAAACATTCAGTACTTC. This gives the protein CASSPAGGNIQYF.

This chain connects TRBV18 to TRBJ2-3; 9 nucleotides line up with TRBD1. Germline values: CDR1 KGHSH, CDR2 LQKENI. Unmatched junction bases numbered 4, after V lost 5 bases and J lost 4 bases. The CDR3 has 14 amino acids. CDR3: CASSNTGGADTQYF. The CDR3 nucleotides read TGTGCCAGCTCAAATACAGGGGGCGCAGATACGCAGTATTTT.

This chain joins TRBV6-5 and TRBJ1-6; D not certain. CDR1 is MNHEY, CDR2 SVGAGI, per germline. V was shortened by 4 bases and J by 9 bases, with 10 bases between the two germline ends. This CDR3 contains 13 residues. In DNA form, the CDR3 reads TGTGCCAGCAGTTCGTTGGGCGCTTCACCCCTCCACTTT. The encoded protein is CASSSLGASPLHF.

The chain couples TRBV9 to TRBJ2-2, with a weak D call TRBD2 (6 bases). Trimming took off 3 bases at V and 2 bases at J, with 11 bases between the two ends. The CDR3 covers 15 residues. The V gene's germline CDR1 is SGDLS and CDR2 YYNGEE. The CDR3 sequence: CASSAAGTNTGELFF. In nucleotides, the CDR3 is TGTGCCAGCAGCGCTGCGGGAACCAACACCGGGGAGCTGTTTTTT.

This rearrangement joins TRBV4-3 to TRBJ2-3; 9 positions match TRBD2. The CDR3 sequence is 16 residues long. From germline, CDR1 is LGHNA and CDR2 YSLEER. The ends lost 2 bases at V and 5 bases at J; junction bases unmatched: 8. The CDR3 DNA sequence: TGCGCCAGCAGCCAATATGCGGGGGGGCCAGAAGATACGCAGTATTTT. This codes for CASSQYAGGPEDTQYF.

The chain combines TRBV2 with TRBJ1-5, with D possibly matching TRBD1 (6 bases). V lost 4 bases and J 1 base, leaving 8 bases between the germline ends. The CDR3 loop spans 14 amino acids. Germline values: CDR1 SNHLY, CDR2 FYNNEI. The CDR3 protein is CASSGGTSNQPQHF. The CDR3 DNA reads as TGTGCCAGCAGTGGGGGGACAAGCAATCAGCCCCAGCATTTT.

The rearrangement links TRBV11-2 to TRBJ2-7, with D possibly TRBD1 on 5 matching bases. The CDR3 has 17 amino acids. Germline values: CDR1 SGHAT, CDR2 FQNNGV. The V end lost 3 bases, the J end lost 1 base, and 19 bases lay between the germline ends. CDR3 DNA: TGTGCCAGCAGCTTGTATGCAGGGCCCATCCTATCCTACGAGCAGTACTTC. Translated, it gives CASSLYAGPILSYEQYF. The whole variable domain, remainder taken from reference TRBV11-2 and TRBJ2-7, is EAGVAQSPRYKIIEKRQSVAFWCNPISGHATLYWYQQILGQGPKLLIQFQNNGVVDDSQLPKDRFSAERLKGVDSTLKIQPAKLEDSAVYLCASSLYAGPILSYEQYFGPGTRLTVT.

The rearrangement joins TRBV15 to TRBJ2-2, with a possible D match to TRBD1 (6 bases). This CDR3 is 15 amino acids long. Trimming pared 4 bases from V and 3 bases from J, leaving 12 bases between. Looked up from germline, CDR1 is LNHNV and CDR2 is YYDKDF (reference sequence). CDR3 in DNA: TGTGCCACCAGCACCGGGACAAGGGACACCGGGGAGCTGTTTTTT. It yields the protein CATSTGTRDTGELFF.

V usage is TRBV7-6 and J usage is TRBJ2-1; perhaps TRBD2 as D (6 bases). Trimming shortened V by 5 bases and J by 7 bases, and 18 bases separated the two germline ends. Per the germline V gene, CDR1 is SGHVS and CDR2 is FNYEAQ. The CDR3 loop spans 15 amino acids. In nucleotides, the CDR3 is TGTGCCAGCAGCCAGGAGGGGAAAACTCCGAATGAGCAGTTCTTC. Translating gives CASSQEGKTPNEQFF.

The rearrangement joins TRBV11-3 to TRBJ1-3; possible D gene TRBD1, 6 bases. Germline CDR1 SGHNT, CDR2 YENEEA. The ends were cut back, 0 bases at V and 1 base at J, with 19 bases in the middle. There are 19 residues in the CDR3. The DNA for the CDR3 is TGTGCCAGCAGCTTAGATCACAGGGACCCAAAAACGTCTGGAAACACCATATATTTT. It yields the protein CASSLDHRDPKTSGNTIYF.

This chain connects TRBV5-1 to TRBJ2-1; 7 nucleotides match TRBD2. The length of the CDR3 is 15 residues. Germline V lookup: CDR1 SGHRS, CDR2 YFSETQ. The junction had 7 bases not matched to a gene; V was cut back by 5 bases and J by 2 bases. The CDR3 nucleotides read TGCGCCAGCAGTCCCGGCGGGGGAGCCTACAATGAGCAGTTCTTC. Its protein product is CASSPGGGAYNEQFF.

This chain connects TRBV5-4 to TRBJ2-1; 10 bases are shared with TRBD1. V gave up 1 base and J gave up 5 bases; unmatched junction bases: 9. The CDR3 has 17 residues. Germline V gene sequence: CDR1 SGHNT, CDR2 YYREEE (reference sequence). The CDR3 DNA follows: TGTGCCAGCAGCTTGCTTACGAGGACAGGGGGGGACAATGAGCAGTTCTTC. Protein: CASSLLTRTGGDNEQFF.

As DNA, the CDR3 is TGTGCCAGCAGCCCAAAAGCCGATACGCAGTATTTT. Amino acid sequence: CASSPKADTQYF. The rearrangement uses TRBV7-8 and TRBJ2-3; D gene unclear. From germline, CDR1 is SGHVS and CDR2 FQNEAQ. The germline V and J ends were trimmed by 5 bases and 6 bases, with 9 bases remaining between them. CDR3 length equals 12 residues.

V and J are TRBV28 and TRBJ2-7; TRBD2 matches 15 bases. Germline CDR1 MDHEN, CDR2 SYDVKM. The CDR3 spans 17 residues. V was clipped by 3 bases and J by 2 bases; unmatched bases: 5. In DNA, the CDR3 is TGTGCCAGCAGTTTTTGGACTAGCGGGGGGGCGGCCTACGAGCAGTACTTC. Amino acids: CASSFWTSGGAAYEQYF. The full variable domain, in which reference TRBV28 and TRBJ2-7 provide the parts outside the CDR3, is DVKVTQSSRYLVKRTGEKVFLECVQDMDHENMFWYRQDPGLGLRLIYFSYDVKMKEKGDIPEGYSVSREKKERFSLILESASTNQTSMYLCASSFWTSGGAAYEQYFGPGTRLTVT.

This chain joins TRBV12-3 or TRBV12-4 and TRBJ1-2; D gene uncertain. The CDR3 consists of 13 residues. V was trimmed by 4 bases and J by 4 bases, leaving 10 bases between them. The CDR3 loop is CASSSGSSYGYTF. As DNA, the CDR3 is TGTGCCAGCAGTTCCGGGTCCTCCTATGGCTACACCTTC.

This chain links TRBV7-6 with TRBJ2-2; the D gene is possibly TRBD1 (6 bases). The CDR3 is made up of 17 amino acids. The germline gives CDR1 SGHVS, CDR2 FNYEAQ. Trimming removed 1 base at V and 5 bases at J, with 17 bases between. CDR3 region: CASSLEVGQGRTGELFF. The CDR3 coding sequence is TGTGCCAGCAGCTTAGAAGTGGGGCAGGGGCGGACCGGGGAGCTGTTTTTT.

The CDR3 sequence is CASSPVAYEQYF. DNA for the CDR3: TGTGCCAGCAGTCCAGTGGCCTACGAGCAGTACTTC. This chain joins TRBV12-3 or TRBV12-4 and TRBJ2-7; D not resolved. The V gene lost 5 bases and the J gene lost 2 bases, with 7 bases spanning the gap. This CDR3 has 12 amino acids.

This chain uses TRBV5-5 with TRBJ1-2, with 10 bases fitting TRBD1. J gave up 4 bases and V 4 bases, and 10 bases lay outside the gene matches. CDR3 length equals 16 residues. Germline lookup yields CDR1 SGHKS and CDR2 YYEKEE (reference sequence). The CDR3 nucleotides read TGTGCCAGCAGCCCCAGAGGGGACAGGGGCTCCTATGGCTACACCTTC. Its translation: CASSPRGDRGSYGYTF.

The chain has TRBV5-1 and TRBJ1-2; the D is unclear. Trimming took 0 bases from V and 6 from J, leaving 12 bases between them. CDR1 is SGHRS, CDR2 YFSETQ, per germline. The CDR3 sequence is 14 residues long. CDR3 DNA: TGCGCCAGCAGCTTGGAGCGGGTAGCGGATGGCTACACCTTC. It translates to CASSLERVADGYTF.

The chain combines TRBV10-1 with TRBJ2-1; perhaps TRBD1 as D (6 bases). The ends were cut back, 3 bases at V and 9 bases at J, with 18 bases in the middle. CDR3 size: 15 residues. Germline V CDR1 and CDR2: WNHNN, SYGVQD (reference sequence). DNA of the CDR3: TGCGCCAGCAGTGAAGAACAGGGTGGGACAATTGAGCAGTTCTTC. Amino acids: CASSEEQGGTIEQFF.

This rearrangement joins TRBV5-1 to TRBJ1-1, with TRBD1 identical over 7 bases. With 0 bases clipped from V and 5 bases from J, the junction kept 4 bases outside the gene matches. This CDR3 has 14 residues. Germline CDR1 SGHRS, CDR2 YFSETQ. CDR3 sequence (DNA): TGCGCCAGCAGCTTGGCCTCAGGGGGGACTGAAGCTTTCTTT. This sequence encodes CASSLASGGTEAFF.

J is TRBJ2-7 and V is TRBV3-1 (or the pseudogene TRBV3-2); 7 bases match TRBD1. The V gene end was trimmed by 1 base and the J gene end by 5 bases; junction bases not matched to a gene: 2. This CDR3 region has 13 residues. CDR1 and CDR2 from the germline V gene are LGHDT and YNNKEL (reference sequence). The CDR3 DNA sequence: TGTGCCAGCAGCCAAGGACAGGGAAACGAGCAGTACTTC. Translated: CASSQGQGNEQYF.

The chain couples TRBV3-1 (or the pseudogene TRBV3-2) to TRBJ2-1; TRBD1 aligns across 7 bases. The CDR3 has 17 residues. V was pared by 2 bases and J by 4 bases, with 11 bases of the junction left unmatched. Looked up from germline, CDR1 is LGHDT and CDR2 is YNNKEL (reference sequence). CDR3 in amino acids: CASSQFDRAQGYNEQFF. In DNA, the CDR3 is TGTGCCAGCAGCCAATTCGACAGGGCCCAAGGGTACAATGAGCAGTTCTTC.

The chain is built from TRBV6-1 and TRBJ1-2; D is unclear. The CDR3 has 12 amino acids. V dropped 1 base and J dropped 8 bases, with 8 bases sitting between them. The germline V gene encodes CDR1 MNHNS and CDR2 SASEGT. The CDR3 sequence: CASSEGGVGYTF. The CDR3 DNA is TGTGCCAGCAGTGAAGGGGGAGTGGGCTACACCTTC.

The J gene is TRBJ2-2, the V gene TRBV30; the D gene is possibly TRBD1 (5 bases). With 5 bases removed from V and 5 bases from J, the gap between germline ends came to 9 bases. Germline V gene sequence: CDR1 GTSNPN, CDR2 SVGIG (reference sequence). The CDR3 consists of 12 residues. As DNA, the CDR3 is TGTGCCTGGGGCAGGGTAACCGGGGAGCTGTTTTTT. Its protein is CAWGRVTGELFF. The entire variable domain, with the rest obtained from reference TRBV30 and TRBJ2-2, is as follows: SQTIHQWPATLVQPVGSPLSLECTVEGTSNPNLYWYRQAAGRGLQLLFYSVGIGQISSEVPQNLSASRPQDRQFILSSKKLLLSDSGFYLCAWGRVTGELFFGEGSRLTVL.

The gene calls are TRBV24-1 and TRBJ2-7, with 10 bases fitting TRBD1. Trimming at V came to 3 bases and at J to 3 bases, leaving 4 bases not matched to a gene. CDR3 size: 15 residues. The germline gives CDR1 KGHDR, CDR2 SFDVKD. As DNA, the CDR3 is TGTGCCACCAGTGATCGCGGACAGGGGGTCTACGAGCAGTACTTC. Amino acids: CATSDRGQGVYEQYF.

CDR3 in DNA: TGTGCCAGCAGCGTCCCAGCTGGGGCCAACGTCCTGACTTTC. Its translation is CASSVPAGANVLTF. The chain combines TRBV9 with TRBJ2-6; D is uncertain. From germline, CDR1 is SGDLS and CDR2 YYNGEE. The CDR3 is 14 amino acids. With 2 bases removed from V and 2 bases from J, the gap between germline ends came to 5 bases. The full variable domain, with the rest looked up from reference TRBV9 and TRBJ2-6, is DSGVTQTPKHLITATGQRVTLRCSPRSGDLSVYWYQQSLDQGLQFLIQYYNGEERAKGNILERFSAQQFPDLHSELNLSSLELGDSALYFCASSVPAGANVLTFGAGSRLTVL.

This clone has a single count. V gene TRBV27 combines with J gene TRBJ1-4; TRBD1 is a possible D gene (6 bases). The V and J ends lost 3 bases and 3 bases respectively, with 11 bases between them. This CDR3 is 15 amino acids long. Germline loops: CDR1 MNHEY, CDR2 SMNVEV (reference sequence). CDR3 protein: CASSLWGQSNEKLFF. The CDR3, as DNA: TGTGCCAGCAGTTTGTGGGGGCAGTCTAATGAAAAACTGTTTTTT.

The chain combines TRBV7-2 with TRBJ2-6, with D uncertain. The V gene lost 5 bases and the J gene lost 3 bases, with 11 bases spanning the gap. Germline V gene data show CDR1 as SGHTA and CDR2 as FQGNSA. The CDR3 loop spans 15 amino acids. Here the CDR3 DNA reads TGTGCCAGCAGCCCCGCGTATAATGGGGCCAACGTCCTGACTTTC. Protein sequence: CASSPAYNGANVLTF.